A selection of T cell receptor beta chains follows, all from one sample in a study of T cells after yellow fever vaccination. Using its own MiXCR run on the 5' RACE reads, TCRdb lists one record per CDR3 protein. The sample has 400,000 or so distinct CDR3 sequences; 18% are singletons. The source was PBMCs, collected before the yellow fever booster vaccination. The receptors here all came from a man younger than 30 who received the YFV17D yellow fever vaccine. CDR3s include the opening cysteine and the closing phenylalanine or tryptophan.

cdr3_length	j_call	v_call	cdr3_aa
17	TRBJ1-2	TRBV7-2	CASSLVGHRNINYGYTF
12	TRBJ2-7	TRBV7-6	CASSPSVNEQYF
14	TRBJ1-1	TRBV3-1	CASSQVEAGTEAFF
13	TRBJ1-6	TRBV6-5	CASTPTGPAPLHF
14	TRBJ2-7	TRBV6-1	CASSLGTAYYEQYF
13	TRBJ2-1	TRBV24-1	CATSRDSYNEQFF
13	TRBJ2-3	TRBV10-3	CAISGDGTDTQYF
13	TRBJ1-2	TRBV6-1	CASSEWAGYGYTF
12	TRBJ2-1	TRBV9	CASSVEIGEQFF
12	TRBJ1-2	TRBV27	CASRGGNYGYTF
11	TRBJ2-1	TRBV7-2	CASSSWAEQFF
14	TRBJ1-1	TRBV6-5	CASSYNSPNTEAFF
14	TRBJ2-3	TRBV20-1	CSARQSTSTDTQYF
13	TRBJ2-5	TRBV29-1	CSVGGLAGETQYF
15	TRBJ1-5	TRBV5-1	CASSADRGGNQPQHF
16	TRBJ2-5	TRBV7-9	CASNPPGLPRAETQYF
12	TRBJ1-1	TRBV6-1	CASSFSGPLAFF
11	TRBJ2-1	TRBV28	CATQGYNEQFF
17	TRBJ2-2	TRBV5-1	CASSFFTGQGAGGELFF
16	TRBJ1-1	TRBV12-3/TRBV12-4	CASSIYLGAGGTEAFF
16	TRBJ2-2	TRBV6-5	CASSYRGGAHTGELFF
14	TRBJ1-2	TRBV29-1	CSVAGPSLIGGYTF
15	TRBJ2-5	TRBV12-3/TRBV12-4	CASSFRTGEQETQYF
13	TRBJ2-1	TRBV5-1	CASSASVLQEQFF
14	TRBJ1-1	TRBV5-1	CASSWDGGGTEAFF
13	TRBJ1-3	TRBV7-7	CASSSSSGNTIYF
14	TRBJ2-2	TRBV6-2/TRBV6-3	CASRGVAVTGELFF
14	TRBJ2-2	TRBV20-1	CSAPGQANTGELFF
14	TRBJ2-3	TRBV4-3	CASSWGGGADTQYF
17	TRBJ2-1	TRBV20-1	CSARSLAGDPRYNEQFF
16	TRBJ2-3	TRBV12-3/TRBV12-4	CASRLLSGGARDTQYF
16	TRBJ1-2	TRBV6-6	CASSPHSGTDTYGYTF
14	TRBJ2-5	TRBV10-3	CAIKELGGGETQYF
16	TRBJ2-5	TRBV7-9	CASSPRQGGVQETQYF
18	TRBJ2-7	TRBV4-3	CASSQLFGGLGSSYEQYF
11	TRBJ1-2	TRBV15	CATSSREGYTF
17	TRBJ2-4	TRBV4-3	CASSQDHPSGGGTIQYF
14	TRBJ2-7	TRBV4-3	CASSDRTGGYEQYF
16	TRBJ2-1	TRBV6-2/TRBV6-3	CASTKQSSGAGNEQFF
16	TRBJ2-1	TRBV6-2/TRBV6-3	CASSYGAGGAWNEQFF
14	TRBJ1-2	TRBV12-3/TRBV12-4	CASTSIEEGYGYTF
15	TRBJ1-4	TRBV7-2	CASSPPGAGSEKLFF
13	TRBJ1-1	TRBV18	CASSRDSNTEAFF
14	TRBJ1-1	TRBV6-5	CASSYTGKNTEAFF
16	TRBJ1-5	TRBV7-8	CASSLLSAGGGQPQHF
13	TRBJ2-3	TRBV7-9	CASSLVDVDTQYF
13	TRBJ1-5	TRBV3-1	CASSHYRAQPQHF
15	TRBJ1-6	TRBV6-5	CASSRTGGEYSPLHF
14	TRBJ2-3	TRBV27	CASSLWDRVDTQYF
15	TRBJ1-1	TRBV7-9	CASSRSGARNTEAFF
14	TRBJ2-5	TRBV20-1	CSASQDSLQETQYF
14	TRBJ2-7	TRBV7-6	CASSLDPEAYEQYF